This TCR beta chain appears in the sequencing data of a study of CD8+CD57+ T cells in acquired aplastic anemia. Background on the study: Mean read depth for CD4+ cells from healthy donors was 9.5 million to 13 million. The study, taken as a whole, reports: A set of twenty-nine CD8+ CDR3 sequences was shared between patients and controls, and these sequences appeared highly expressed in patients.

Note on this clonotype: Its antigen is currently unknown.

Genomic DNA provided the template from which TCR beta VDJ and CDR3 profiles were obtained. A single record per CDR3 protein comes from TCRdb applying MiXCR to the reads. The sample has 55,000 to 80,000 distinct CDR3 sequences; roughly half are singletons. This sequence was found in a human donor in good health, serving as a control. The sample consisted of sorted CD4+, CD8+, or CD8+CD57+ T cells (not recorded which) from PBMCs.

CDR3 nucleotides: TGCGCCAGCAGTAGTCAGGGGGCGTCAGATGAGCAGTTCTTC. Its translation is CASSSQGASDEQFF. This rearrangement joins TRBV5-1 to TRBJ2-1, with TRBD1 identical over 8 bases. V gave up 5 bases and J gave up 8 bases; unmatched junction bases: 9. The CDR3 totals 14 residues. Looked up from germline, CDR1 is SGHRS and CDR2 is YFSETQ.